Below, 17 T cell receptor beta chains from the same sample are listed, as sequenced in a study of blood T cell repertoires in COVID-19. Clones were read by immunoSEQ multiplex PCR, and TCRdb kept only the in-frame ones, dropping some. The repertoire holds about 220,000 clones, with 82% as singletons. Sequencing was carried out using PBMCs or T cells enriched from blood (not recorded which). These receptors were collected from a woman in her fifties or sixties who had recovered from COVID-19.

The rearrangement joins TRBV18 to TRBJ1-5; 10 bases line up with TRBD1. J was trimmed by 0 bases and V by 3 bases; bases with no gene match: 2. The germline V gene encodes CDR1 KGHSH and CDR2 LQKENI. The CDR3 is 16 residues long. CDR3 amino acids: CASSPWDRGSNQPQHF. The CDR3 DNA is TGTGCCAGCTCACCGTGGGACAGGGGTAGCAATCAGCCCCAGCATTTT.

This chain uses TRBV19 with TRBJ2-1; TRBD2 is a possible D gene (5 bases). Per germline, CDR1 LNHDA and CDR2 SQIVND (reference sequence). The CDR3 contains 16 residues. The germline V and J ends were trimmed by 2 bases and 4 bases, with 15 bases remaining between them. The CDR3 region has the DNA TGTGCCAGTAGTATAAGAGGACTCTTATTATACAATGAGCAGTTCTTC. It is translated as CASSIRGLLLYNEQFF.

This clone showed up just once. The chain has TRBV11-2 and TRBJ1-2, with D hard to call. V was shortened by 3 bases and J by 0 bases, with 5 bases between the two germline ends. CDR3 size: 13 residues. The germline V gene has CDR1 SGHAT and CDR2 FQNNGV. The CDR3 DNA reads TGTGCCAGCAGCTTTCTTTCTAACTATGGCTACACCTTC. This gives the protein CASSFLSNYGYTF.

This clone was detected once. This chain uses TRBV12-3 or TRBV12-4 with TRBJ1-5; D might be TRBD1 (5 bases). The CDR3 runs to 13 residues. Trimming removed 6 bases from V and 3 bases from J, with 9 bases in between. This chain's CDR3 is CASSPGINQPQHF. CDR3 coding DNA: TGTGCCAGCAGCCCAGGGATCAATCAGCCCCAGCATTTT.

This chain links TRBV6-4 with TRBJ2-3, with 12 bases fitting TRBD1. The CDR3 is 14 amino acids. J gave up 4 bases and V 6 bases, and 2 bases lay outside the gene matches. Germline loops: CDR1 MRHNA, CDR2 SNTAGT. CDR3 sequence (DNA): TGTGCCAGCAGCGGGACAGGGGGCGCAGATACGCAGTATTTT. Amino acid sequence: CASSGTGGADTQYF.

The chain is built from TRBV25-1 and TRBJ2-1; 9 bases are shared with TRBD1. Germline loops: CDR1 MGHDK, CDR2 SYGVNS. J gave up 5 bases and V 3 bases, and 8 bases lay outside the gene matches. The CDR3 runs to 16 residues. The CDR3 spells CASSDGGTGRDNEQFF. In DNA, the CDR3 is TGTGCCAGCAGTGACGGGGGGACAGGGCGGGACAATGAGCAGTTCTTC.

The chain is built from TRBV28 and TRBJ2-2; 13 bases align to TRBD2. The CDR3 totals 17 residues. Germline CDR1 is MDHEN and CDR2 is SYDVKM. The ends lost 5 bases at V and 2 bases at J; junction bases unmatched: 5. The CDR3 DNA is TGTGCCAGCAGTGGCGGACTAGCGGGAGTTAACACCGGGGAGCTGTTTTTT. Amino acids: CASSGGLAGVNTGELFF.

This chain joins TRBV27 and TRBJ1-1; D gene unclear. Germline V gene sequence: CDR1 MNHEY, CDR2 SMNVEV (reference sequence). Trimming removed 1 base from V and 4 bases from J, with 7 bases in between. The CDR3 runs 13 residues. As DNA, the CDR3 is TGTGCCAGCAGTTTATTAGGGAGCACTGAAGCTTTCTTT. Translated: CASSLLGSTEAFF.

This clone was counted between two and nine times. V is TRBV6-1 and J is TRBJ1-2; D is ambiguous. V lost 1 base, J lost 5 bases, and 20 bases lay in between. CDR1 is MNHNS and CDR2 is SASEGT in the germline V gene. The CDR3 covers 17 residues. CDR3 amino acids: CASSEDGPNSPMYGYTF. The CDR3 DNA follows: TGTGCCAGCAGTGAAGATGGGCCCAACTCACCTATGTATGGCTACACCTTC.

This chain joins TRBV2 and TRBJ2-7, with 7 bases identical to TRBD1. The V and J ends lost 4 bases and 0 bases, in that order; junction bases with no gene match: 6. Germline lookup yields CDR1 SNHLY and CDR2 FYNNEI. This CDR3 comprises 15 residues. The CDR3 loop is CASSASRDSSYEQYF. The CDR3 coding sequence is TGTGCCAGCAGTGCCTCAAGGGACAGCTCCTACGAGCAGTACTTC.

The chain employs TRBV2 and TRBJ2-1; D unclear. The germline gives CDR1 SNHLY, CDR2 FYNNEI. The ends were cut back, 8 bases at V and 4 bases at J, with 15 bases in the middle. This CDR3 is built from 14 residues. Here the CDR3 reads CASPSEVLYNEQFF. The CDR3 DNA follows: TGTGCCAGCCCCTCCGAAGTCCTATACAATGAGCAGTTCTTC. Variable domain in full (rest from reference TRBV2 and TRBJ2-1): EPEVTQTPSHQVTQMGQEVILRCVPISNHLYFYWYRQILGQKVEFLVSFYNNEISEKSEIFDDQFSVERPDGSNFTLKIRSTKLEDSAMYFCASPSEVLYNEQFFGPGTRLTVL.

The CDR3 DNA sequence: TGTGCCAGCAGCTTGGGTAGGACAGGTCGGAATGAGCAGTTCTTC. This codes for CASSLGRTGRNEQFF. The rearrangement joins TRBV5-5 to TRBJ2-1; 7 bases fit TRBD1. This CDR3 spans 15 amino acids. V trimming: 0 bases; J trimming: 7 bases; junction bases outside the gene matches: 7. CDR1 is SGHKS and CDR2 is YYEKEE in the germline V gene (reference sequence).

The table lists this clone with a few counts. The chain recombines TRBV29-1 with TRBJ1-3; D uncertain. This CDR3 spans 13 amino acids. Germline assignment: CDR1 SQVTM and CDR2 ANQGSEA. The V end was cut by 6 bases, the J end by 0 bases, with 9 bases between. The CDR3 here is CSVEVVSGNTIYF. The CDR3 nucleotides are TGCAGCGTCGAGGTAGTCTCTGGAAACACCATATATTTT.

The sample holds a few counts of this clone. The rearrangement joins TRBV7-8 to TRBJ1-2; no firm D call. CDR1 SGHVS and CDR2 FQNEAQ come from the germline V gene. The CDR3 spans 14 residues. The ends were cut back, 1 base at V and 3 bases at J, with 9 bases in the middle. The CDR3 loop is CASSLDPGYYGYTF. The CDR3 nucleotides are TGTGCCAGCAGCTTAGATCCAGGATACTATGGCTACACCTTC.

The chain is built from TRBV18 and TRBJ1-6; D remains ambiguous. V lost 5 bases and J 7 bases, leaving 15 bases between the germline ends. The germline CDR1 and CDR2 sequences are KGHSH and LQKENI. The length of the CDR3 is 15 residues. This CDR3 is CASSAAAGENSPLHF. The DNA of the CDR3 is TGTGCCAGCTCAGCCGCCGCAGGCGAAAATTCACCCCTCCACTTT. The full variable domain, in which reference TRBV18 and TRBJ1-6 provide the parts outside the CDR3, is NAGVMQNPRHLVRRRGQEARLRCSPMKGHSHVYWYRQLPEEGLKFMVYLQKENIIDESGMPKERFSAEFPKEGPSILRIQQVVRGDSAAYFCASSAAAGENSPLHFGNGTRLTVT.

In this sample, this clone turned up once. The genes are TRBV27 and TRBJ1-6; possible D gene TRBD1, 5 bases. V gave up 1 base and J gave up 7 bases, with 11 bases separating them. The germline V gene encodes CDR1 MNHEY and CDR2 SMNVEV (reference sequence). The CDR3 is made up of 15 amino acids. For the CDR3, the DNA is TGTGCCAGCAGTTTATTGCAGGGCTGGAATTCACCCCTCCACTTT. As protein: CASSLLQGWNSPLHF.

This chain uses TRBV5-5 with TRBJ2-7, with 9 positions matching TRBD1. The CDR3 is made up of 15 amino acids. The J segment lost 4 bases and the V segment lost 4 bases, leaving 9 bases of the junction unmatched. From germline, CDR1 is SGHKS and CDR2 YYEKEE (reference sequence). The CDR3 region is CASSAIPGQGYEQYF. The CDR3 nucleotides read TGTGCCAGCAGCGCAATCCCGGGACAGGGATACGAGCAGTACTTC.